Here is one T cell receptor beta chain with its context. Its antigen is not yet known. Per-nucleotide qualities are absent, and no much larger clonotype sits a single base away. Peripheral blood CD8+ and CD4+ T cells from healthy donors, Susac syndrome patients and multiple sclerosis patients were profiled by high-throughput TCR beta sequencing. Treatment-naive patients with stable or active relapsing-remitting disease fulfilling revised McDonald criteria were used as multiple sclerosis controls. Bulk CD8+ and CD4+ T cells were purified by magnetic negative isolation, whereas CD8+ TEMRA cells were enriched by FACS. Blood was collected in EDTA tubes and processed within 24 hours, with PBMCs isolated through density gradient centrifugation. PBMCs intended for TCR sequencing were cryopreserved in liquid nitrogen and were subsequently thawed in a 37 degrees C water bath. Purity of sorted or isolated CD4+, CD8+ and CD8+ TEMRA cells was at least 90%.

The sample comes from a study of CD8 T cells in Susac syndrome (dated by TCRdb to the late 2010s). Turning to the overall study: Whether CD8+ T cell activation and differentiation in Susac syndrome was antigen driven was tested using repertoire sequencing. The clonality of the CD8+ T cell repertoire was compared across approximately eleven healthy donors, around 14 Susac syndrome patients and around 16 multiple sclerosis patients.

On the study overall, not on this receptor specifically: The study acknowledged that relatively few individuals were included in the TCR sequencing and HLA analysis.

RNA was extracted with the RNeasy kit and 0.5 to 1 ug was reverse transcribed using random hexamers. TCR beta CDR3 regions were amplified with the immunoSEQ multiplex PCR assay covering 54 Vbeta and 13 Jbeta segments. Bias from PCR amplification was corrected by using a synthetic template baseline for primer optimization and for computational correction. Per the original workflow: Reads were assigned to V, D and J genes according to IMGT and analyzed in immunoSEQ Analyzer, with only productive sequences retained. Clonality was computed as one minus Shannon entropy normalized by log2 of the number of productive unique sequences. For each patient and control, public and private clones were evaluated among the 100 most prevalent clones. Susac-specific clones were defined as absent from healthy and MS cohorts, around 980 published viral clones and other ImmuneACCESS disease sequences. Clones were called with MiXCR by TCRdb after fastp trimmed the public reads at Q25, and only in-frame beta chains were retained. CDR3 protein sequences are deduplicated, and each keeps its most common genes and DNA. TCRdb, rather than the study authors, made the V and J calls. The sample yields some 140,000 distinct CDR3 sequences; around 86% were counted once. The ten largest clonotypes hold approximately 0.51% of the sample.

The CDR3 numbers 15 residues from cysteine through phenylalanine. Just CDR3 DNA is preserved here, 45 bases in frame from base 1. V and J are truncated by 6 bases and 1 base respectively, leaving an intervening sequence of 15 bases. Sequenced: CD8+ T cells from PBMCs. The chain is assembled from TRBV12-3 or TRBV12-4 and TRBJ1-1; the D gene lacks a confident call. The receptor comes from a human donor with multiple sclerosis. The DNA reads as follows: TGTGCCAGCAGCCCCCGCGGCAAAACGAACACTGAAGCTTTCTTT. The translation is CASSPRGKTNTEAFF.